The TCR beta chain described here comes from a study of blood T cell repertoires in COVID-19. Study background: There were acute and convalescent COVID-19 samples, and they came from the United States, Italy and Spain. The cDNA or gDNA used as material had been derived from T cells, B-cell-depleted T cells, or PBMCs.

Per the original data handling: How many nucleated cells were present was estimated from reference gene primer amplification. Produced via immunoSEQ multiplex PCR; TCRdb's table is partial and in-frame only. That table supplies the V and J calls and clone size; D and trimming were determined from the DNA. The sample lists just over 250,000 clones, around 87% occurring once. The ends lost 5 bases at V and 4 bases at J; junction bases unmatched: 12. The CDR3 is 17 residues long. CDR1 and CDR2 (germline): MDHEN, SYDVKM. This TCR was sampled from a woman aged 50 to 65 with acute or convalescent COVID-19. The rearrangement uses TRBV28 and TRBJ2-1, with 9 positions matching TRBD2. The sample was peripheral blood. The CDR3 coding sequence is TGTGCCAGCAGTCTCCCCTGGTCTAGCGGGGTTTACAATGAGCAGTTCTTC. Encoded protein: CASSLPWSSGVYNEQFF. Together with reference TRBV28 and TRBJ2-1, the CDR3 gives the full variable domain: DVKVTQSSRYLVKRTGEKVFLECVQDMDHENMFWYRQDPGLGLRLIYFSYDVKMKEKGDIPEGYSVSREKKERFSLILESASTNQTSMYLCASSLPWSSGVYNEQFFGPGTRLTVL.